This paragraph covers one TCR beta chain sequence. This specimen belongs to a study of CD8+ T cells in alopecia areata. Investigators isolated RNA and reverse transcribed it into cDNA to act as the sequencing template. The method was immunoSEQ multiplex PCR; TCRdb's version includes in-frame clones alone and lacks a portion of them. The table has approximately 57,000 clones, about 96% seen once. The specimen comprised CD8+ T cells sorted from blood, sampled at week 0. The TCR comes from a human donor with alopecia areata.

The CDR3 bases are TGTGCCAGCAGCGCCCGACTAGCGACCGGCGAGCAGTACTTC. It translates to CASSARLATGEQYF. The gene calls are TRBV5-4 and TRBJ2-7; 8 nucleotides line up with TRBD2. With V trimmed by 4 bases and J by 6 bases, 9 bases remained unmatched. The CDR3 has 14 residues. The germline CDR1 and CDR2 sequences are SGHNT and YYREEE (reference sequence).